This paragraph reports one TCR beta chain. Sequencing was performed with immunoSEQ multiplex PCR; in TCRdb, only in-frame clones are kept and a portion is missing. The table lists some 70,000 clones, around 92% of them singletons. This sample was taken from a study of T cell changes during pregnancy in multiple sclerosis. The CDR3 extends over 14 amino acids. The ends were cut back, 3 bases at V and 3 bases at J, with 11 bases in the middle. Germline V gene sequence: CDR1 SGHNT, CDR2 YENEEA. The sequence came from a female donor in good health, enrolled as a control in a pregnancy study. The sample was CD8+ T cells from peripheral blood mononuclear cells, taken in the third trimester of pregnancy. The genes are TRBV11-3 and TRBJ1-1; no firm D call. This CDR3 reads CASSFWREDTEAFF. In nucleotides, the CDR3 is TGTGCCAGCAGCTTCTGGCGGGAGGACACTGAAGCTTTCTTT.